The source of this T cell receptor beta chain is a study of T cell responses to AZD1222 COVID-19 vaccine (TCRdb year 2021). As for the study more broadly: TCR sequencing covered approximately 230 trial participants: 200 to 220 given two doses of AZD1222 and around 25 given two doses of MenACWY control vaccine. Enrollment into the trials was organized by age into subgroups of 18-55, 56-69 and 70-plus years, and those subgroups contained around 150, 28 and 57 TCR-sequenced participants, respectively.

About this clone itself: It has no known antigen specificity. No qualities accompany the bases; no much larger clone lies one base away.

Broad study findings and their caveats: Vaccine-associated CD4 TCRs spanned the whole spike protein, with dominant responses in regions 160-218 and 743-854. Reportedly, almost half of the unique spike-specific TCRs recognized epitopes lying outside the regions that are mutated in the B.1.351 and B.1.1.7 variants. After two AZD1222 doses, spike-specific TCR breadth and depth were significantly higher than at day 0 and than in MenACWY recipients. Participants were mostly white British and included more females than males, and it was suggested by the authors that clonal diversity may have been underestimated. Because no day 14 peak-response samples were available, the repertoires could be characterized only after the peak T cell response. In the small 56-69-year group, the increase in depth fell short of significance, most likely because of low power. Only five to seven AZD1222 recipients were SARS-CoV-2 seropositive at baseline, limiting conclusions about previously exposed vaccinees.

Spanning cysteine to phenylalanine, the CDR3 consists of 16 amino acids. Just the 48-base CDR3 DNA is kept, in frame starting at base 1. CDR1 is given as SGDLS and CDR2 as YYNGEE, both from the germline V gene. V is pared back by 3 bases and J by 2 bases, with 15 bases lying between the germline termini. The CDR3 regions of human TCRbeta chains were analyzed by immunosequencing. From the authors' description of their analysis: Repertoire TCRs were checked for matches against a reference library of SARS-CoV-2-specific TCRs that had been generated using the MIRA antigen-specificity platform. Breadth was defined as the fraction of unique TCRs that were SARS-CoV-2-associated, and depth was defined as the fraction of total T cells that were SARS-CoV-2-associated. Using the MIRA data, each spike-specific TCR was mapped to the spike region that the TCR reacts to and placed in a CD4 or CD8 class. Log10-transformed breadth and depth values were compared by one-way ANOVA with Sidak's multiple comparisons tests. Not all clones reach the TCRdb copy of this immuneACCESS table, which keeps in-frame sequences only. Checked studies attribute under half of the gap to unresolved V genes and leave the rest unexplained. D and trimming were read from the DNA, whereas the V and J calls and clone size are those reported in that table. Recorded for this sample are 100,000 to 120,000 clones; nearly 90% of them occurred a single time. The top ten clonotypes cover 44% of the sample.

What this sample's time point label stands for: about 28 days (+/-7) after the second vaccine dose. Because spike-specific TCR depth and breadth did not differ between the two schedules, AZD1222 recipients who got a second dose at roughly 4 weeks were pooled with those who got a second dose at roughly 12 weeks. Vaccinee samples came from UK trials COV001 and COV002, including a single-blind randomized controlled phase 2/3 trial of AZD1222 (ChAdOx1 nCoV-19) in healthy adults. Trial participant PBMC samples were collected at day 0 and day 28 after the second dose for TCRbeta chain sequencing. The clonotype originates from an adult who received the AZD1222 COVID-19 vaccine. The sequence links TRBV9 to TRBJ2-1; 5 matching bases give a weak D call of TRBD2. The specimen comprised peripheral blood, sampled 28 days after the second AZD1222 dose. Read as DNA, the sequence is TGTGCCAGCAGCGCTACGCAGCGGCAACCCTACAATGAGCAGTTCTTC. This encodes CASSATQRQPYNEQFF.